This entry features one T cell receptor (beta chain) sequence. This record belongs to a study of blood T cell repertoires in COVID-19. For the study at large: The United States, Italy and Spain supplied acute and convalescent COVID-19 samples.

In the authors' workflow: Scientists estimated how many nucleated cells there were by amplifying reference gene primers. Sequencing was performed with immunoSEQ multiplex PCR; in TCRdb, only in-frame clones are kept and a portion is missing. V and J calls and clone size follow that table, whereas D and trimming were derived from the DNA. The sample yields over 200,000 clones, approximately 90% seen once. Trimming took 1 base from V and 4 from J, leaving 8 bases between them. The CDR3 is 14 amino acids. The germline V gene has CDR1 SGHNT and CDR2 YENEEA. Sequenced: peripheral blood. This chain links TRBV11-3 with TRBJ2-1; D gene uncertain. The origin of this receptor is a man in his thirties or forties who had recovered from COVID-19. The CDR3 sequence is CASSLGGHYNEQFF. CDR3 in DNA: TGTGCCAGCAGCTTAGGTGGCCATTACAATGAGCAGTTCTTC.